Presented here are 28 T cell receptor beta chains from one specimen sequenced in a study of preoperative IRX-2 immunotherapy in early breast cancer. Profiled with immunoSEQ multiplex PCR; TCRdb holds only in-frame clones, not every one. Among under 30,000 clones, around nine tenths were seen once, and the ten largest hold about 30%. As for treatment: preoperative locoregional IRX-2 cytokine immunotherapy. The sample was tumor tissue, taken after IRX-2 immunotherapy. Receptor source: a human donor with breast cancer.

This chain connects TRBV7-2 to TRBJ1-4, with D unresolved. The CDR3 spans 15 residues. The V gene lost 5 bases and the J gene lost 0 bases, with 10 bases spanning the gap. Germline loops: CDR1 SGHTA, CDR2 FQGNSA. In DNA, the CDR3 is TGTGCCAGCAGCACCTACACGTCAACTAATGAAAAACTGTTTTTT. It specifies CASSTYTSTNEKLFF.

This rearrangement joins TRBV4-1 to TRBJ1-5; TRBD1 matches at 12 bases. Germline trimming cut 0 bases from V and 9 bases from J; bases unmatched to any gene: 6. Per germline, CDR1 MGHRA and CDR2 YSYEKL. The CDR3 runs 16 residues. In DNA, the CDR3 is TGCGCCAGCAGCCAAGAGGGACAGGGGGCAAATTTGCCCCAGCATTTT. It is translated as CASSQEGQGANLPQHF.

CDR3 bases: TGTGCCAGCTCAAGGGACAGGAACCCGTGGACTGAAGCTTTCTTT. Residues: CASSRDRNPWTEAFF. This sequence joins TRBV18 and TRBJ1-1, with 8 bases fitting TRBD1. The V segment lost 5 bases and the J segment 5 bases; nucleotides outside the gene matches: 10. The germline gives CDR1 KGHSH, CDR2 LQKENI. The length of the CDR3 is 15 residues.

The V gene is TRBV5-8, the J gene TRBJ1-2; 8 positions match TRBD1. V lost 3 bases to trimming and J lost 4 bases; unmatched junction nucleotides: 5. Germline V CDR1 and CDR2: SGHTS, YDEGEE. There are 14 residues in the CDR3. CDR3 region: CASSYPTGAYGYTF. In DNA, the CDR3 is TGTGCCAGCAGCTACCCGACAGGGGCCTATGGCTACACCTTC.

This chain links TRBV1 with TRBJ1-2. TRBV1 is shown as a pseudogene. This CDR3 contains 16 residues. As DNA, the CDR3 is TGCACCAGCAGTGTGGTTGGTTTGCGAAAGACCTATGGCTACACCTTC. Its translation is CTSSVVGLRKTYGYTF.

The chain combines TRBV7-2 with TRBJ2-3; D remains unclear. The CDR3 totals 13 residues. Germline V gene lookup returns CDR1 SGHTA and CDR2 FQGNSA. V dropped 2 bases and J dropped 5 bases, with 8 bases sitting between them. The CDR3 here is CASSLWSEDTQYF. CDR3 DNA: TGTGCCAGCAGCTTATGGTCTGAAGATACGCAGTATTTT.

The chain carries TRBV28 and TRBJ1-1, with D tentatively TRBD1 (6 bases). CDR3 length: 15 amino acids. The V and J ends lost 2 bases and 4 bases respectively, with 14 bases between them. Germline V lookup: CDR1 MDHEN, CDR2 SYDVKM. In nucleotides, the CDR3 is TGTGCCAGCAGTTTAGGGGGGGCCTCGGGCACTGAAGCTTTCTTT. Residues: CASSLGGASGTEAFF.

The chain recombines TRBV4-2 with TRBJ2-4; 7 bases align to TRBD2. The germline V gene encodes CDR1 LGHNA and CDR2 YNFKEQ. This CDR3 is 16 amino acids long. The V segment lost 0 bases and the J segment 8 bases; nucleotides outside the gene matches: 10. In DNA form, the CDR3 reads TGTGCCAGCAGCCAAGATGCGTCGGGACTAAAGTACATTCAGTACTTC. Translated, it gives CASSQDASGLKYIQYF.

The chain combines TRBV11-2 with TRBJ2-3, with 7 bases matching TRBD1. In germline, CDR1 is SGHAT, CDR2 FQNNGV. After removal of 5 bases from V and 6 bases from J, the junction contained 11 bases not matched to a gene. The CDR3 covers 15 residues. CDR3 in DNA: TGTGCCAGCAGCGCCCAAACAGGGGCGCTGGATACGCAGTATTTT. Its protein product is CASSAQTGALDTQYF.

The chain joins TRBV2 to TRBJ2-5; D is ambiguous. The CDR3 is 14 amino acids. The ends were cut back, 5 bases at V and 1 base at J, with 11 bases in the middle. Germline V CDR1 and CDR2: SNHLY, FYNNEI. DNA for the CDR3: TGTGCCAGCAGTAACACCGGTACCCAAGAGACCCAGTACTTC. This sequence encodes CASSNTGTQETQYF.

CDR3 protein: CASSGAGSLSYNEQFF. CDR3 bases: TGCGCCAGCAGTGGGGCGGGATCTCTCTCCTACAATGAGCAGTTCTTC. The V and J genes are TRBV10-2 and TRBJ2-1; D possibly corresponds to TRBD2 (6 bases). This CDR3 is 16 amino acids long. Looked up from germline, CDR1 is WSHSY and CDR2 is SAAADI. The ends were cut back, 4 bases at V and 0 bases at J, with 13 bases in the middle.

Only one count was recorded for this clone. The chain carries TRBV5-6 and TRBJ1-1; 9 bases are shared with TRBD1. CDR1 SGHDT and CDR2 YYEEEE come from the germline V gene. This CDR3 is built from 14 residues. The V segment lost 4 bases and the J segment 7 bases; nucleotides outside the gene matches: 8. The CDR3 protein is CASSRGQGWGEAFF. The CDR3 DNA is TGTGCCAGCAGCCGGGGACAGGGATGGGGTGAAGCTTTCTTT.

The genes are TRBV11-3 and TRBJ1-5, with D unresolved. This CDR3 region has 13 residues. The germline V gene has CDR1 SGHNT and CDR2 YENEEA. V was trimmed by 8 bases and J by 0 bases, leaving 8 bases between them. CDR3: CASGENSNQPQHF. The CDR3 nucleotides are TGTGCCAGCGGAGAGAATAGCAATCAGCCCCAGCATTTT.

This CDR3 is CASSYPLSGSYGYTF. CDR3 bases: TGTGCCAGCAGCTACCCTCTTTCCGGTAGCTATGGCTACACCTTC. The rearrangement joins TRBV7-2 to TRBJ1-2; D gene unclear. This CDR3 has 15 residues. Deletions cut 4 bases from V and 4 bases from J, with 16 bases between. Germline V gene lookup returns CDR1 SGHTA and CDR2 FQGNSA.

V and J are TRBV7-2 and TRBJ2-7, with D unclear. V lost 5 bases and J lost 6, with 11 bases in between. This CDR3 comprises 12 residues. Germline V gene data show CDR1 as SGHTA and CDR2 as FQGNSA. CDR3 sequence: CASSPDKVEQYF. In nucleotides, the CDR3 is TGTGCCAGCAGCCCCGACAAGGTCGAGCAGTACTTC. Based on the CDR3 plus reference TRBV7-2 and TRBJ2-7, the full variable domain is GAGVSQSPSNKVTEKGKDVELRCDPISGHTALYWYRQSLGQGLEFLIYFQGNSAPDKSGLPSDRFSAERTGGSVSTLTIQRTQQEDSAVYLCASSPDKVEQYFGPGTRLTVT.

This chain connects TRBV7-9 to TRBJ1-1, with D uncertain. With 3 bases removed from V and 0 bases from J, the gap between germline ends came to 8 bases. The CDR3 extends over 14 amino acids. CDR1 SEHNR and CDR2 FQNEAQ come from the germline V gene (reference sequence). As DNA, the CDR3 is TGTGCCAGCAGCTTTTCCAGCTTGAACACTGAAGCTTTCTTT. Translated, it gives CASSFSSLNTEAFF.

V usage is TRBV5-1 and J usage is TRBJ1-2; 7 nucleotides align to TRBD1. Trimming removed 3 bases from V and 5 bases from J; junction bases left unmatched: 7. Germline V CDR1 and CDR2: SGHRS, YFSETQ. This CDR3 is built from 14 residues. The CDR3 bases are TGCGCCAGCAGCTCGGGACAGATTGGATATGGCTACACCTTC. Translating gives CASSSGQIGYGYTF.

This clone was counted once. The chain has TRBV2 and TRBJ2-7, with 8 bases fitting TRBD1. Germline V gene sequence: CDR1 SNHLY, CDR2 FYNNEI. After removal of 7 bases from V and 6 bases from J, the junction contained 8 bases not matched to a gene. The CDR3 is 13 residues long. CDR3 residues: CASTDRGSVEQYF. Here the CDR3 DNA reads TGTGCCAGCACCGACAGGGGTTCGGTCGAGCAGTACTTC.

The CDR3 spells CASRPQGLVGEKLFF. The CDR3 DNA follows: TGTGCCAGCAGGCCTCAGGGGTTGGTAGGTGAAAAACTGTTTTTT. This rearrangement joins TRBV27 to TRBJ1-4; tentative D call: TRBD1 (6 bases). The germline gives CDR1 MNHEY, CDR2 SMNVEV (reference sequence). Trimming pared 6 bases from V and 7 bases from J, leaving 18 bases between. The CDR3 is 15 residues long. Supplemented by reference TRBV27 and TRBJ1-4, the full variable domain reads EAQVTQNPRYLITVTGKKLTVTCSQNMNHEYMSWYRQDPGLGLRQIYYSMNVEVTDKGDVPEGYKVSRKEKRNFPLILESPSPNQTSLYFCASRPQGLVGEKLFFGSGTQLSVL.

This chain joins TRBV4-2 and TRBJ2-3; D gene uncertain. CDR1 is LGHNA, CDR2 YNFKEQ, per germline. The ends were cut back, 1 base at V and 0 bases at J, with 5 bases in the middle. This CDR3 contains 14 residues. CDR3 nucleotides: TGTGCCAGCAGCCAAGCTGGGAGCACAGATACGCAGTATTTT. Its translation is CASSQAGSTDTQYF.

The chain combines TRBV6-1 with TRBJ2-7; D not resolved. The germline CDR1 and CDR2 sequences are MNHNS and SASEGT. V lost 0 bases, J lost 0 bases, and 9 bases lay in between. The CDR3 contains 15 residues. The DNA of the CDR3 is TGTGCCAGCAGTGAAGCGCTGAGCTCCTCCTACGAGCAGTACGTC. This encodes CASSEALSSSYEQYV.

This chain joins TRBV2 and TRBJ2-3; D not certain. Germline V lookup: CDR1 SNHLY, CDR2 FYNNEI. Trimming stripped 5 bases from V and 6 bases from J, with 6 bases between. This CDR3 contains 11 residues. The CDR3 nucleotides are TGTGCCAGCAGTCTTCAGGATACGCAGTATTTT. Translated: CASSLQDTQYF.

The chain combines TRBV11-2 with TRBJ1-6; D uncertain. Trimming shortened V by 4 bases and J by 8 bases, and 9 bases separated the two germline ends. CDR3 length equals 13 residues. Germline V gives CDR1 SGHAT, CDR2 FQNNGV. The CDR3 reads CASSSFPDSPLHF. The CDR3 DNA follows: TGTGCCAGCAGCTCTTTCCCGGATTCACCCCTCCACTTT.

The chain links TRBV30 to TRBJ2-7; D gene ambiguous. The CDR3 has 12 residues. Trimming removed 0 bases from V and 6 bases from J, with 9 bases in between. Germline CDR1 reads GTSNPN; CDR2 reads SVGIG (reference sequence). CDR3 region: CAWSVYRPEQYF. CDR3 nucleotides: TGTGCCTGGAGTGTATACCGGCCCGAGCAGTACTTC.

The rearrangement joins TRBV11-1 to TRBJ1-2; D remains ambiguous. Per the germline V gene, CDR1 is SGHAT and CDR2 is FQDESV (reference sequence). This CDR3 spans 16 amino acids. Trimming took 0 bases from V and 0 from J, leaving 11 bases between them. The CDR3 nucleotides are TGTGCCAGCAGCTTAGCGGGAACACCCGCTAACTATGGCTACACCTTC. Encoded protein: CASSLAGTPANYGYTF.

A single count supports this clone. V is TRBV27 and J is TRBJ2-7; D gene uncertain. Germline values: CDR1 MNHEY, CDR2 SMNVEV (reference sequence). The CDR3 loop spans 14 amino acids. The ends were cut back, 4 bases at V and 6 bases at J, with 16 bases in the middle. CDR3 residues: CASSSVVLPGEQYF. CDR3 sequence (DNA): TGTGCCAGCAGTTCCGTAGTCCTCCCCGGCGAGCAGTACTTC.

This sequence joins TRBV28 and TRBJ2-1, with D perhaps TRBD2 (5 bases). V was shortened by 8 bases and J by 10 bases, with 18 bases between the two germline ends. CDR3 length equals 13 residues. Germline V CDR1 and CDR2: MDHEN, SYDVKM. CDR3 amino acids: CASSRRRAGEQFF. CDR3 sequence (DNA): TGTGCCAGCTCACGCCGGCGGGCCGGAGAGCAGTTCTTC.

The chain carries TRBV11-2 and TRBJ2-4, with 8 bases matching TRBD2. CDR1 is SGHAT, CDR2 FQNNGV, per germline. The CDR3 totals 15 residues. With V trimmed by 7 bases and J by 1 base, 6 bases remained unmatched. The CDR3 sequence: CASTPRGGAKNIQYF. CDR3 sequence (DNA): TGTGCCAGCACCCCGCGCGGGGGGGCCAAAAACATTCAGTACTTC.